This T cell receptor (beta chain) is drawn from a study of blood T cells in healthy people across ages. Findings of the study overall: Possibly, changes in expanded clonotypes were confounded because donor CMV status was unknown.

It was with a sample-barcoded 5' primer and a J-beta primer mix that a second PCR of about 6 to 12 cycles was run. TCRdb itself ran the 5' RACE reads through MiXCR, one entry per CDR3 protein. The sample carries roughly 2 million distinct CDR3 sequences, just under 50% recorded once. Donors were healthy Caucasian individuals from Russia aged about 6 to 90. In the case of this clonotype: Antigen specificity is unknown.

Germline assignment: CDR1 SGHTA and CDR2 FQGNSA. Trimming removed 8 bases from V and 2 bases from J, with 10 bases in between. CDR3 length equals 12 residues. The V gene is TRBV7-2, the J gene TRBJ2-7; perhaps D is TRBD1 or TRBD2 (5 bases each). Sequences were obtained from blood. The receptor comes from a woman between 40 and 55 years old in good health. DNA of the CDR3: TGTGCCAGCGGGGACGCTACCTACGAGCAGTACTTC. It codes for CASGDATYEQYF.